This paragraph covers one T cell receptor beta chain sequence. This sample is drawn from a study of blood T cell repertoires in COVID-19. Background on the study: T cells, B-cell-depleted T cells, or PBMCs supplied cDNA or gDNA.

Original data processing: By means of reference gene primer amplification, nucleated cell counts were estimated. The assay was immunoSEQ multiplex PCR, and TCRdb's table has in-frame clones only and misses some. That table supplies the V and J calls and clone size; D and trimming were determined from the DNA. The sample shows over 200,000 clones, roughly 88% of them seen only once. Per germline, CDR1 SGHAT and CDR2 FQNNGV. The ends were cut back, 0 bases at V and 11 bases at J, with 11 bases in the middle. The CDR3 length is 13 residues. Recruits, aged about 18 to 95 years, lived in 20 to 30 US areas. Exposed participants came across a COVID-19 case within 2 weeks before study entry.

Material: PBMCs or T cells enriched from blood (not recorded which). This receptor was taken from a woman aged 25 to 39 who had been exposed to COVID-19. The rearrangement uses TRBV11-2 and TRBJ1-5, with no clear D. This CDR3 is CASSLDWAGAQHF. CDR3 sequence (DNA): TGTGCCAGCAGCTTAGATTGGGCCGGGGCCCAGCATTTT. The full variable domain, with the rest looked up from reference TRBV11-2 and TRBJ1-5, is EAGVAQSPRYKIIEKRQSVAFWCNPISGHATLYWYQQILGQGPKLLIQFQNNGVVDDSQLPKDRFSAERLKGVDSTLKIQPAKLEDSAVYLCASSLDWAGAQHFGDGTRLSIL.